Presented here are 20 T cell receptor beta chains from one specimen sequenced in a study of blood T cell repertoires in COVID-19. Libraries were prepared by immunoSEQ multiplex PCR; TCRdb keeps only in-frame clonotypes and omits some of them. The sample carries over 100,000 clones, roughly 82% recorded once. Sequencing was carried out using peripheral blood. The source of these receptors is a man aged 60 to 75 with acute or convalescent COVID-19.

The chain is built from TRBV5-8 and TRBJ2-7, with TRBD2 matching over 8 bases. This CDR3 has 15 amino acids. Germline CDR1 is SGHTS and CDR2 is YDEGEE. V gave up 4 bases and J gave up 5 bases; unmatched junction bases: 11. The DNA for the CDR3 is TGTGCCAGCAGCATATTAACGGGAGGGGTCGACGAGCAGTACTTC. Translated: CASSILTGGVDEQYF. Combining the CDR3 with reference TRBV5-8 and TRBJ2-7 gives the whole variable domain EAGVTQSPTHLIKTRGQQATLRCSPISGHTSVYWYQQALGLGLQFLLWYDEGEERNRGNFPPRFSGRQFPNYSSELNVNALELEDSALYLCASSILTGGVDEQYFGPGTRLTVT.

The rearrangement joins TRBV6-5 to TRBJ1-1; 7 bases fit TRBD1. The trim removed 7 bases at V and 5 bases at J, leaving 10 bases unmatched. CDR3 length equals 14 residues. Germline V lookup: CDR1 MNHEY, CDR2 SVGAGI. CDR3: CASTQRQGLTEAFF. The DNA of the CDR3 is TGTGCCAGCACTCAACGACAGGGTCTAACTGAAGCTTTCTTT.

V and J are TRBV7-2 and TRBJ2-3; 11 bases fit TRBD2. CDR1 and CDR2 from the germline V gene are SGHTA and FQGNSA. CDR3 length equals 17 residues. The V gene end was trimmed by 4 bases and the J gene end by 3 bases; junction bases not matched to a gene: 9. Written as DNA, the CDR3 is TGTGCCAGCAGCTCCCCGTTTAGCGGGAGGGCGACAGATACGCAGTATTTT. Translated: CASSSPFSGRATDTQYF.

This chain uses TRBV30 with TRBJ2-3, with unresolved D. The V end lost 8 bases, the J end lost 4 bases, and 10 bases lay between the germline ends. The germline V gene has CDR1 GTSNPN and CDR2 SVGIG (reference sequence). This CDR3 has 11 residues. The CDR3 sequence: CARRVADTQYF. The CDR3 nucleotides read TGTGCCCGCCGAGTGGCAGATACGCAGTATTTT.

CDR3 sequence reads: CASSVQGAGEKLFF. The CDR3, as DNA: TGTGCCAGCAGCGTACAGGGGGCCGGAGAAAAACTGTTTTTT. V gene TRBV9 combines with J gene TRBJ1-4; TRBD1 matches 8 bases. The CDR3 is 14 residues long. Germline-derived CDR1 and CDR2 are SGDLS and YYNGEE. V shed 1 base and J 8 bases; nucleotides not matched to a gene: 4.

The chain combines TRBV5-1 with TRBJ2-2, with 9 bases matching TRBD2. With V trimmed by 0 bases and J by 4 bases, 10 bases remained unmatched. Looked up from germline, CDR1 is SGHRS and CDR2 is YFSETQ. The CDR3 runs 18 residues. The CDR3 nucleotides read TGCGCCAGCAGCTTGGAGGCCCCTGGCGGGGGGGCCACCGGGGAGCTGTTTTTT. This translates into CASSLEAPGGGATGELFF.

This clone has just a few counts. The V gene is TRBV29-1, the J gene TRBJ2-7; the match to TRBD2 covers 7 bases. Germline V gives CDR1 SQVTM, CDR2 ANQGSEA. V was clipped by 6 bases and J by 2 bases; unmatched bases: 4. The CDR3 loop spans 12 amino acids. The CDR3 protein is CSVGTNPYEQYF. CDR3 in DNA: TGCAGCGTCGGGACTAACCCCTACGAGCAGTACTTC.

CDR3 in amino acids: CASSPLAGRTDTQYF. Here the CDR3 DNA reads TGTGCCAGCAGCCCTCTAGCGGGACGGACAGATACGCAGTATTTT. The chain links TRBV7-9 to TRBJ2-3, with TRBD2 matching 9 bases. From germline, CDR1 is SEHNR and CDR2 FQNEAQ (reference sequence). The V and J ends lost 5 bases and 3 bases, in that order; junction bases with no gene match: 6. The CDR3 contains 15 residues.

This clone was observed once. The CDR3 DNA follows: TGTGCCAGCAGGGGCAGGGTGGAGCAGTACTTC. Its protein is CASRGRVEQYF. The rearrangement links TRBV6-5 to TRBJ2-7; a weak D match, TRBD1 (5 bases). This CDR3 is 11 amino acids long. Germline V gene data show CDR1 as MNHEY and CDR2 as SVGAGI. Trimming left V 6 bases short and J 7 bases short, with 10 bases between.

This chain links TRBV14 with TRBJ2-1, with no clear D. This CDR3 is built from 15 residues. V lost 2 bases to trimming and J lost 2 bases, with 10 bases between them. CDR1 is SGHDN and CDR2 is FVKESK in the germline V gene. CDR3 DNA sequence: TGTGCCAGCAGCCAAAAACGCGGTCCCTACAATGAGCAGTTCTTC. Protein: CASSQKRGPYNEQFF.

This sequence joins TRBV5-5 and TRBJ2-7; D not certain. V lost 0 bases, J lost 1 base, and 5 bases lay in between. The CDR3 totals 13 residues. The germline V gene has CDR1 SGHKS and CDR2 YYEKEE (reference sequence). CDR3 sequence reads: CASSLERSYEQYF. CDR3 nucleotide sequence: TGTGCCAGCAGCTTGGAACGGTCCTACGAGCAGTACTTC.

This chain links TRBV20-1 with TRBJ1-3; D not resolved. V was trimmed by 6 bases and J by 0 bases, leaving 3 bases between them. CDR3 size: 11 residues. Germline V gene data show CDR1 as DFQATT and CDR2 as SNEGSKA (reference sequence). The CDR3 DNA is TGCAGTGCCCTCTCTGGAAACACCATATATTTT. It specifies CSALSGNTIYF.

As regards this clone: Sequence at one end of the junction differs from germline and may be a read error. V and J are TRBV7-7 and TRBJ2-1; D remains unclear. Germline assignment: CDR1 SSHAT and CDR2 FNYEAQ (reference sequence). The length of the CDR3 is 15 residues. CDR3 bases: TGTGCTAGCAGCTTGATAGAGAGCTCCTACAATGAGCAGTTCTTC. It is translated as CASSLIESSYNEQFF.

The chain carries TRBV11-2 and TRBJ2-3, with TRBD1 matching over 7 bases. V dropped 5 bases and J dropped 4; count of bases not matched to a gene: 3. Germline V gene lookup returns CDR1 SGHAT and CDR2 FQNNGV. This CDR3 has 13 residues. CDR3 DNA sequence: TGTGCCAGCAGCCCTACAGGGGCAGATACGCAGTATTTT. Its translation: CASSPTGADTQYF.

The chain employs TRBV19 and TRBJ1-4; D uncertain. The CDR3 sequence is 15 residues long. V lost 5 bases, J lost 6 bases, and 16 bases lay in between. Germline V lookup: CDR1 LNHDA, CDR2 SQIVND (reference sequence). The DNA for the CDR3 is TGTGCCAGTAGTTCCCCCATAGGGAGGGATGAAAAACTGTTTTTT. It yields the protein CASSSPIGRDEKLFF.

The chain carries TRBV3-1 (or the pseudogene TRBV3-2) and TRBJ2-2; 9 nucleotides line up with TRBD2. CDR1 and CDR2 from the germline V gene are LGHDT and YNNKEL (reference sequence). With 4 bases clipped from V and 7 bases from J, the junction kept 7 bases outside the gene matches. The CDR3 sequence is 15 residues long. CDR3 amino acids: CASSPGAGGFGELFF. The CDR3 coding sequence is TGTGCCAGCAGCCCGGGAGCGGGAGGCTTCGGGGAGCTGTTTTTT.

The chain recombines TRBV28 with TRBJ1-6; maybe TRBD1 (6 bases). Germline values: CDR1 MDHEN, CDR2 SYDVKM. This CDR3 has 13 residues. V gave up 6 bases and J gave up 13 bases, with 16 bases separating them. The CDR3 protein is CASRQTGPAPLHF. For the CDR3, the DNA is TGTGCCAGCAGACAGACAGGACCAGCGCCCCTCCACTTT. The full variable domain, rest sourced from reference TRBV28 and TRBJ1-6, is DVKVTQSSRYLVKRTGEKVFLECVQDMDHENMFWYRQDPGLGLRLIYFSYDVKMKEKGDIPEGYSVSREKKERFSLILESASTNQTSMYLCASRQTGPAPLHFGNGTRLTVT.

This clone was counted only a few times. The chain uses TRBV10-3 and TRBJ2-1; 8 nucleotides line up with TRBD2. The V and J ends lost 8 bases and 10 bases, in that order; junction bases with no gene match: 4. This CDR3 comprises 11 residues. Germline CDR1 and CDR2: ENHRY and SYGVKD. CDR3 residues: CAIGLAGEQFF. The CDR3 DNA follows: TGTGCCATCGGCCTAGCGGGCGAGCAGTTCTTC.

CDR3 nucleotides: TGTGCCAGCAGCTTAAGGGAGGGCCACTATGGCTACACCTTC. This translates into CASSLREGHYGYTF. J is TRBJ1-2 and V is TRBV7-8; no reliable D call. This CDR3 is 14 amino acids long. Germline CDR1 SGHVS, CDR2 FQNEAQ. The V gene lost 2 bases and the J gene lost 3 bases, with 10 bases spanning the gap.

The chain uses TRBV9 and TRBJ2-3, with 8 bases identical to TRBD1. The CDR3 extends over 15 amino acids. Germline CDR1 is SGDLS and CDR2 is YYNGEE. Unmatched junction bases numbered 11, after V lost 4 bases and J lost 7 bases. Here the CDR3 DNA reads TGTGCCAGCAGCTCCGGGGCAGGGGGCCTATATACGCAGTATTTT. It yields the protein CASSSGAGGLYTQYF.